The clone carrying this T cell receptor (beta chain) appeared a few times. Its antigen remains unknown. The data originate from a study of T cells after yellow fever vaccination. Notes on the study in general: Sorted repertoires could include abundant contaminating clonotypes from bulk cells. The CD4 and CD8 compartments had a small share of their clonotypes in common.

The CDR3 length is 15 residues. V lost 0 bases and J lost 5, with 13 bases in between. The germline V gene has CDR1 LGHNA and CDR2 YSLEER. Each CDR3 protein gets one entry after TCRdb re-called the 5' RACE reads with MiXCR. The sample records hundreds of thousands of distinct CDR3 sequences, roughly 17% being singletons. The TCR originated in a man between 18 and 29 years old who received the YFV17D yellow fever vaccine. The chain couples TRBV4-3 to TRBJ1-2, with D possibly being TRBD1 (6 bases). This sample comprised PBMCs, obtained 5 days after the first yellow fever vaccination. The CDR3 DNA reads TGCGCCAGCAGCCAAGATGAAAGGGGGGGGTATGGCTACACCTTC. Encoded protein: CASSQDERGGYGYTF.